The 18 T cell receptor beta chains presented below share a single source sample, sequenced in a study of T cell responses to AZD1222 COVID-19 vaccine (dated by TCRdb to 2020 to 2023). The time point label of this sample denotes: baseline before first vaccination. Library preparation employed the immunoSEQ multiplex PCR assay. TCRdb obtained this table from immuneACCESS and retained in-frame rearrangements with V and J assigned. These tables miss some clones; where compared with another copy, unresolved V genes account for less than half of the shortfall, and the remainder is unexplained. For this sample the table gives around 110,000 clones, of which more than 85% were detected only once. The top ten clones comprise just under 3% of the sample. The source was peripheral blood, collected on day 0 of AZD1222 vaccination. These receptors came from an adult in good health.

The chain employs TRBV5-1 and TRBJ2-2; a weak D match, TRBD1 (5 bases). Germline CDR1 and CDR2: SGHRS and YFSETQ. Trimming removed 4 bases at V and 4 bases at J, with 11 bases between. The length of the CDR3 is 14 residues. Here the CDR3 DNA reads TGCGCCAGCAGCAGGCAGGGCACCACCGGGGAGCTGTTTTTT. This codes for CASSRQGTTGELFF.

This clone was seen only a few times. The V gene is TRBV19, the J gene TRBJ1-4; D remains unclear. CDR1 and CDR2 (germline): LNHDA, SQIVND (reference sequence). The CDR3 spans 18 residues. V gave up 2 bases and J gave up 2 bases, with 18 bases separating them. CDR3 bases: TGTGCCAGTAGTATAACTGCGGCAGCCCTGGGGACTAATGAAAAACTGTTTTTT. Its translation: CASSITAAALGTNEKLFF.

This clone was seen just once. The gene calls are TRBV27 and TRBJ2-3; unclear D gene. From germline, CDR1 is MNHEY and CDR2 SMNVEV (reference sequence). CDR3 length: 13 residues. Trimming shortened V by 7 bases and J by 0 bases, and 8 bases separated the two germline ends. The CDR3 reads CASTSTSTDTQYF. DNA of the CDR3: TGTGCCAGCACCTCGACCAGCACAGATACGCAGTATTTT.

A few counts support this clone. The rearrangement links TRBV30 to TRBJ1-4; D remains unclear. The CDR3 covers 12 residues. V was pared by 1 base and J by 10 bases, with 10 bases between. Germline CDR1 GTSNPN, CDR2 SVGIG (reference sequence). CDR3 nucleotides: TGTGCCTGGAGTGGTCAAACGGGAAAACTGTTTTTT. Its protein product is CAWSGQTGKLFF.

This chain joins TRBV27 and TRBJ1-2, with a possible D match to TRBD1 (6 bases). The CDR3 consists of 13 residues. In germline, CDR1 is MNHEY, CDR2 SMNVEV (reference sequence). The CDR3 DNA is TGTCCGCTTACCCCCCGGACAGCCTATGGCTACACCTTC. Translating gives CPLTPRTAYGYTF.

V is TRBV12-3 or TRBV12-4 and J is TRBJ2-1, with D perhaps matching TRBD2 (6 bases). V was pared by 6 bases and J by 7 bases, with 13 bases between. There are 13 residues in the CDR3. The CDR3 DNA is TGTGCCAGCAGGGCCGGGACTGTGAATGAGCAGTTCTTC. The encoded protein is CASRAGTVNEQFF.

The J gene is TRBJ1-6, the V gene TRBV6-1; no definite D call. This CDR3 is 13 amino acids long. Per germline, CDR1 MNHNS and CDR2 SASEGT. Trimming removed 2 bases from V and 6 bases from J, with 5 bases in between. The CDR3 spells CASSEIRNSPLHF. CDR3 DNA sequence: TGTGCCAGCAGTGAAATACGTAATTCACCCCTCCACTTT.

CDR3 in amino acids: CASSSFEGNTIYF. The CDR3 nucleotides are TGCGCCAGCAGCTCGTTCGAAGGAAACACCATATATTTT. The chain combines TRBV5-1 with TRBJ1-3; the D is unclear. Trimming cost V 3 bases and J 4 bases, with 8 bases left between them. Germline V gene lookup returns CDR1 SGHRS and CDR2 YFSETQ. The CDR3 totals 13 residues.

This rearrangement joins TRBV5-4 to TRBJ1-3; the match to TRBD1 covers 8 bases. The CDR3 is 15 residues long. CDR1 and CDR2 (germline): SGHNT, YYREEE (reference sequence). The trim removed 4 bases at V and 4 bases at J, leaving 7 bases unmatched. The CDR3 bases are TGTGCCAGCAGCACGCCGGACAGGGCCGGAAACACCATATATTTT. Its protein product is CASSTPDRAGNTIYF.

The V and J genes are TRBV28 and TRBJ1-6, with 7 nucleotides matching TRBD1. CDR1 is MDHEN, CDR2 SYDVKM, per germline. The CDR3 has 15 residues. J gave up 4 bases and V 3 bases, and 3 bases lay outside the gene matches. CDR3 region: CASSLRTGYNSPLHF. The CDR3 DNA sequence: TGTGCCAGCAGTTTGAGGACAGGTTATAATTCACCCCTCCACTTT.

This CDR3 reads CAISDKGGEQFF. The CDR3 bases are TGTGCCATCAGTGATAAGGGAGGTGAGCAGTTCTTC. The rearrangement joins TRBV10-3 to TRBJ2-1, with D perhaps matching TRBD2 (6 bases). V lost 3 bases to trimming and J lost 9 bases, with 9 bases between them. Germline V gene data show CDR1 as ENHRY and CDR2 as SYGVKD. This CDR3 region has 12 residues.

The gene calls are TRBV6-5 and TRBJ1-1, with 7 bases matching TRBD1. V gave up 4 bases and J gave up 1 base; unmatched junction bases: 6. From germline, CDR1 is MNHEY and CDR2 SVGAGI. This CDR3 has 15 amino acids. For the CDR3, the DNA is TGTGCCAGCAGTTCAGGCAGGGGGACGAACACTGAAGCTTTCTTT. Amino acids: CASSSGRGTNTEAFF.

This clone came up once. The J gene is TRBJ1-1, the V gene TRBV3-1 (or the pseudogene TRBV3-2); 8 bases align to TRBD1. With 4 bases clipped from V and 3 bases from J, the junction kept 4 bases outside the gene matches. This CDR3 spans 14 amino acids. The V gene's germline CDR1 is LGHDT and CDR2 YNNKEL (reference sequence). In DNA form, the CDR3 reads TGTGCCAGCAGCCTTACAGGGGGTGACACTGAAGCTTTCTTT. The encoded protein is CASSLTGGDTEAFF.

The genes are TRBV25-1 and TRBJ2-2; no definite D call. The CDR3 is 15 amino acids. From germline, CDR1 is MGHDK and CDR2 SYGVNS. V lost 3 bases and J lost 6, with 14 bases in between. The chain's CDR3 is CASSDPTHWAGELFF. The DNA for the CDR3 is TGTGCCAGCAGTGACCCCACCCATTGGGCCGGGGAGCTGTTTTTT.

The chain carries TRBV28 and TRBJ2-1; 8 nucleotides agree with TRBD1. V gave up 3 bases and J gave up 6 bases; unmatched junction bases: 4. The CDR3 runs 14 residues. Germline CDR1 MDHEN, CDR2 SYDVKM. This chain's CDR3 is CASSLDRDGNEQFF. The CDR3 DNA sequence: TGTGCCAGCAGTTTGGACAGGGATGGCAATGAGCAGTTCTTC.

In DNA, the CDR3 is TGTGCCAGCAGCCCCATGACTAGCGGGACCTACGAGCAGTACTTC. Translated: CASSPMTSGTYEQYF. The chain uses TRBV28 and TRBJ2-7, with 11 bases that match TRBD2. The CDR3 length is 15 residues. J gave up 2 bases and V 6 bases, and 6 bases lay outside the gene matches. Germline CDR1 MDHEN, CDR2 SYDVKM.

V gene TRBV30 combines with J gene TRBJ2-6, with D possibly called TRBD1 or TRBD2 (5 bases each). V was clipped by 4 bases and J by 0 bases, with 16 bases between them. CDR1 is GTSNPN and CDR2 is SVGIG in the germline V gene (reference sequence). This CDR3 has 17 residues. CDR3: CAWTRGTIHSGANVLTF. The DNA of the CDR3 is TGTGCCTGGACGAGGGGCACCATTCACTCTGGGGCCAACGTCCTGACTTTC.

The chain carries TRBV6-5 and TRBJ2-7; D unclear. The CDR3 is 15 amino acids. V lost 8 bases and J lost 0, with 17 bases in between. The germline CDR1 and CDR2 sequences are MNHEY and SVGAGI. The CDR3: CASSTGQVSSYEQYF. For the CDR3, the DNA is TGTGCCAGCTCCACGGGCCAGGTGAGCTCCTACGAGCAGTACTTC.